This T cell receptor (beta chain) was sequenced in a study of shared clonotypes between healthy human individuals. Study outcomes and limitations: Genetic and exposure-history diversity was limited by the small donor number. Sample collection involved blood only; tissue repertoires are likely different.

The data were produced by immunoSEQ multiplex PCR, yet TCRdb's version contains in-frame clones alone and is incomplete. Of about 1.1 million clones detected, 70% to 80% appear once; the ten largest clones hold over 0.8%. CDR1 and CDR2 (germline): SGDLS, YYNGEE. J was trimmed by 6 bases and V by 4 bases; bases with no gene match: 13. The CDR3 contains 15 residues. Subsets obtained from CD4+ cells comprised CD45RA+ naive and CD45RA-negative memory cells. A word on this clone: As yet, its antigen is unknown.

The chain joins TRBV9 to TRBJ2-7; TRBD2 matches 7 bases. The TCR sequence derives from a man aged 18 to 35 in good health. Some clones in this sample may be carry-over from other donors' samples. Sequencing was performed on memory CD4+ T cells from PBMCs. The subset denotes: CD45RA-negative fraction. The CDR3 loop reads CASSREDLDGGEQYF. The CDR3 DNA follows: TGTGCCAGCAGCCGGGAGGATCTTGATGGTGGCGAGCAGTACTTC.